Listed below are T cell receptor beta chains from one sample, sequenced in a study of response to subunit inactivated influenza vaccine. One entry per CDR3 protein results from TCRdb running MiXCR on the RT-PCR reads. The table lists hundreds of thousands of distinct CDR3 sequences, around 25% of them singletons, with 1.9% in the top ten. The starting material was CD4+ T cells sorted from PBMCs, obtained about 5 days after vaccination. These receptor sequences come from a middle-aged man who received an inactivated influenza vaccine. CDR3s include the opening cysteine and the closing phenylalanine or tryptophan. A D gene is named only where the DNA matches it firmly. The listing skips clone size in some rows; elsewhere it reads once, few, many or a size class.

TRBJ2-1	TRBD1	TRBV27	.	CASSRTGDYNEQFF	TGTGCCAGCAGTAGGACAGGAGACTACAATGAGCAGTTCTTC
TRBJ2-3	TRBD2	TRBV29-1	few	CSVRSSGSSTDTQYF	TGCAGCGTTCGTTCCAGCGGGAGTTCTACAGATACGCAGTATTTT
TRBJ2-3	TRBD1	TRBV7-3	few	CASSLSGRGTDTQYF	TGTGCCAGCAGCTTATCGGGCAGGGGGACAGATACGCAGTATTTT
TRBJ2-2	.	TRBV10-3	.	CAISESVSINTGELFF	TGTGCCATCAGTGAGTCTGTCTCCATAAACACCGGGGAGCTGTTTTTT
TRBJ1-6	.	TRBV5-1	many	CASSLDRVGGSPLHF	TGCGCCAGCAGCTTGGACAGGGTCGGTGGCTCACCCCTCCACTTT
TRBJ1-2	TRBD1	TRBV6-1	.	CASRRSGGDGYTF	TGTGCCAGCAGACGATCAGGGGGGGATGGCTACACCTTC
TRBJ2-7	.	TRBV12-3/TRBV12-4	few	CASSFTRTNEQYF	TGTGCCAGCAGTTTTACTCGAACCAACGAGCAGTACTTC
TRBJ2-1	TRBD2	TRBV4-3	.	CASSQDRTEASGGLYNEQFF	TGCGCCAGCAGCCAAGATAGGACAGAGGCTAGCGGGGGGCTATACAATGAGCAGTTCTTC
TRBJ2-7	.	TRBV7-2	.	CASSLRDSGFYEQYF	TGTGCCAGCAGCTTACGGGATAGTGGCTTTTACGAGCAGTACTTC
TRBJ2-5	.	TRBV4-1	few	CASSQRTAGETQYF	TGCGCCAGCAGCCAGCGGACGGCTGGAGAGACCCAGTACTTC
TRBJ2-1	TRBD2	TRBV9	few	CASSVGTSGGLRNEQFF	TGTGCCAGCAGCGTAGGGACTAGCGGGGGGCTAAGGAATGAGCAGTTCTTC
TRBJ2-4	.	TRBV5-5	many	CASSLGQDLAKNIQYF	TGTGCCAGCAGCTTGGGACAGGATTTAGCCAAAAACATTCAGTACTTC
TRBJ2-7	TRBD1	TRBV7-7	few	CASSPGTGYGQYF	TGTGCCAGCAGCCCAGGGACAGGGTATGGGCAGTACTTC
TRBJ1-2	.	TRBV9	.	CASSVGQGAYGYTF	TGTGCCAGCAGCGTAGGCCAGGGCGCCTATGGCTACACCTTC
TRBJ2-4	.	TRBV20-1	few	CSASVGKNIQYF	TGCAGTGCTAGTGTGGGAAAAAACATTCAGTACTTC
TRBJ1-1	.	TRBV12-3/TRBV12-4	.	CASSFVRFVANTEAFF	TGTGCCAGCAGTTTCGTTCGATTTGTGGCGAACACTGAAGCTTTCTTT
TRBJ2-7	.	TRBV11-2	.	CASAAAQIREQYF	TGTGCCAGCGCCGCCGCACAGATACGCGAGCAGTACTTC
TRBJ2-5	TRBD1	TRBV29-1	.	CSVLDRDRGRETHYF	TGCAGCGTTCTCGACCGGGACAGGGGGAGGGAGACCCATTACTTC
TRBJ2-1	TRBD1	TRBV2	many	CASKGQGFLNEQFF	TGTGCCAGCAAGGGACAGGGGTTTCTCAATGAGCAGTTCTTC
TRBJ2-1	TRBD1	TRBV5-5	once	CASSWDRGNEQFF	TGTGCCAGCAGCTGGGACAGGGGCAATGAGCAGTTCTTC
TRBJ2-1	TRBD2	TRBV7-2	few	CASSLARLANTEQFF	TGTGCCAGCAGCTTAGCGAGACTAGCTAATACTGAGCAGTTCTTC
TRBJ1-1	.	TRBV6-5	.	CASSYSGQGTTEAFF	TGTGCCAGCAGTTACTCGGGCCAGGGCACCACTGAAGCTTTCTTT
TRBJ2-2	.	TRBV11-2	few	CASSVTGAGELFF	TGTGCCAGCAGCGTTACAGGAGCTGGGGAGCTGTTTTTT
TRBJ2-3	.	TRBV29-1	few	CSVALNYLDTQYF	TGCAGCGTTGCACTAAACTACTTGGATACGCAGTATTTT
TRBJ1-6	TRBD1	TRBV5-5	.	CASSRPTGQNNSPLHF	TGTGCCAGCAGCCGTCCGACAGGGCAAAATAATTCACCCCTCCACTTT
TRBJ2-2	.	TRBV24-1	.	CATSDPAGNTGELFF	TGTGCCACCAGTGACCCAGCCGGGAACACCGGGGAGCTGTTTTTT
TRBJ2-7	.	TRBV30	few	CAMATGQGLGEQYF	TGTGCCATGGCGACGGGCCAGGGGTTGGGCGAGCAGTACTTC